These T cell receptor beta chains were read from a single sample in a study of monozygotic twins with inflammatory bowel disease. TCRdb re-called the 5' RACE reads and catalogs CDR3 proteins one per entry, DNA excluded. Its clone listing holds 350,000 to 500,000 distinct CDR3 sequences. Sequenced input: blood. The receptors shown here come from a human donor with ulcerative colitis or Crohn's disease, or a healthy co-twin of an affected twin (not recorded which). Each CDR3 is given with its conserved first and last residue. Fields, in order: J gene, V gene, CDR3 protein.

j_gene: TRBJ1-6
v_gene: TRBV5-4
CDR3aa: CASSHGQDSPLHF

j_gene: TRBJ1-5
v_gene: TRBV10-3
CDR3aa: CPISESSQPQHF

j_gene: TRBJ2-1
v_gene: TRBV19
CDR3aa: CASSIGRGAEYNEQFF

j_gene: TRBJ1-5
v_gene: TRBV7-2
CDR3aa: CASSFLFSNQPQHF

j_gene: TRBJ1-3
v_gene: TRBV7-9
CDR3aa: CASSETGSTSGNTIYF

j_gene: TRBJ2-7
v_gene: TRBV11-1
CDR3aa: CASSPLGTSGRKDSYEQYF

j_gene: TRBJ2-2
v_gene: TRBV7-6
CDR3aa: CASSLSGTGSDGVTGELFF

j_gene: TRBJ1-3
v_gene: TRBV29-1
CDR3aa: CSVLGSKSSGNTIYF

j_gene: TRBJ2-2
v_gene: TRBV10-3
CDR3aa: CAAGGTGELFF

j_gene: TRBJ1-5
v_gene: TRBV5-1
CDR3aa: CASSWTGASNQPQHF

j_gene: TRBJ2-6
v_gene: TRBV5-4
CDR3aa: CASSGTGGTGANVLTF

j_gene: TRBJ1-1
v_gene: TRBV28
CDR3aa: CASSPPAGQGINTEAFF

j_gene: TRBJ2-1
v_gene: TRBV7-6
CDR3aa: CASIQNIGAGHNEQFF

j_gene: TRBJ2-1
v_gene: TRBV7-8
CDR3aa: CTSSLGPGLALREQFF

j_gene: TRBJ2-2
v_gene: TRBV11-2
CDR3aa: CASSSGEGELFF

j_gene: TRBJ2-7
v_gene: TRBV3-1
CDR3aa: CASSQQAANYEQYF

j_gene: TRBJ1-5
v_gene: TRBV9
CDR3aa: CASSVEGSSNQPQHF

j_gene: TRBJ2-7
v_gene: TRBV20-1
CDR3aa: CSARVAGGSYEQYF

j_gene: TRBJ2-7
v_gene: TRBV6-5
CDR3aa: CASSYSVNRPTYEQYF

j_gene: TRBJ2-7
v_gene: TRBV3-1
CDR3aa: CASSQGGQGADSYEQYF

j_gene: TRBJ2-3
v_gene: TRBV20-1
CDR3aa: CSAILDSTDTQYF

j_gene: TRBJ2-3
v_gene: TRBV6-4
CDR3aa: CASSPEWGRFTDTQYF

j_gene: TRBJ1-2
v_gene: TRBV7-2
CDR3aa: CASSRQGQGRGHGYTF

j_gene: TRBJ2-3
v_gene: TRBV12-3/TRBV12-4
CDR3aa: CASSRSVPTDTQYF

j_gene: TRBJ1-1
v_gene: TRBV3-1
CDR3aa: CASSPFVAAGNTEAFF

j_gene: TRBJ1-3
v_gene: TRBV19
CDR3aa: CASTRTATGGNTIYF

j_gene: TRBJ1-4
v_gene: TRBV7-9
CDR3aa: CASSLPGQGNEKLFF

j_gene: TRBJ1-1
v_gene: TRBV2
CDR3aa: CASSRDQNTEAFF

j_gene: TRBJ1-4
v_gene: TRBV12-3/TRBV12-4
CDR3aa: CASRTTGLREKLFF

j_gene: TRBJ1-5
v_gene: TRBV20-1
CDR3aa: CSARPLGNNQPQHF

j_gene: TRBJ2-6
v_gene: TRBV12-3/TRBV12-4
CDR3aa: CASGLSGTGANVLTF

j_gene: TRBJ2-7
v_gene: TRBV14
CDR3aa: CASSQGLPGSSYEQYF

j_gene: TRBJ2-3
v_gene: TRBV20-1
CDR3aa: CSIPGLAGTTDTQYF

j_gene: TRBJ1-3
v_gene: TRBV4-2
CDR3aa: CASSQGMTGGGNTIYF

j_gene: TRBJ1-1
v_gene: TRBV29-1
CDR3aa: CSVRATGNTEAFF

j_gene: TRBJ2-6
v_gene: TRBV5-1
CDR3aa: CASSRMFSGANVLTF

j_gene: TRBJ2-3
v_gene: TRBV12-3/TRBV12-4
CDR3aa: CASSFETSTDTQYF

j_gene: TRBJ1-1
v_gene: TRBV29-1
CDR3aa: CSVVQLLNGEAFF

j_gene: TRBJ2-7
v_gene: TRBV7-9
CDR3aa: CASSFLQSYEQYF

j_gene: TRBJ2-1
v_gene: TRBV7-2
CDR3aa: CASSGRARDEQFF

j_gene: TRBJ2-7
v_gene: TRBV7-3
CDR3aa: CASSPSRGLASYEQYF

j_gene: TRBJ1-4
v_gene: TRBV27
CDR3aa: CASSTGGHLLFF

j_gene: TRBJ1-1
v_gene: TRBV30
CDR3aa: CAWSARGRYTEAFF

j_gene: TRBJ2-2
v_gene: TRBV9
CDR3aa: CASSYTGGTNTGELFF

j_gene: TRBJ1-2
v_gene: TRBV29-1
CDR3aa: CSVFGTSYGYTF

j_gene: TRBJ1-2
v_gene: TRBV19
CDR3aa: CASSFGTDYGYTF

j_gene: TRBJ2-4
v_gene: TRBV5-1
CDR3aa: CASSTGTSGRRDIQYF

j_gene: TRBJ1-2
v_gene: TRBV6-1
CDR3aa: CASRSEGGSYTF

j_gene: TRBJ1-5
v_gene: TRBV21-1
CDR3aa: CASSINREAVGDQPQHF

j_gene: TRBJ2-1
v_gene: TRBV3-1
CDR3aa: CASSRDQRLAGMNNEQFF

j_gene: TRBJ2-4
v_gene: TRBV11-2
CDR3aa: CASSPRTGSLGAKNIQYF

j_gene: TRBJ2-4
v_gene: TRBV28
CDR3aa: CASSPGVRSAKNIQYF

j_gene: TRBJ2-1
v_gene: TRBV5-1
CDR3aa: CASSLALTLHYNEQFF

j_gene: TRBJ1-5
v_gene: TRBV20-1
CDR3aa: CSAGGYSNQPQHF

j_gene: TRBJ2-3
v_gene: TRBV5-1
CDR3aa: CASSLGSGIASTDTQYF

j_gene: TRBJ1-4
v_gene: TRBV4-3
CDR3aa: CASSQDLGEGGGEKLFF

j_gene: TRBJ1-1
v_gene: TRBV5-6
CDR3aa: CASSEVWGRGHSEAFF

j_gene: TRBJ2-5
v_gene: TRBV20-1
CDR3aa: CSARHGGRETQYF

j_gene: TRBJ2-5
v_gene: TRBV30
CDR3aa: CAGNPASTQETQYF

j_gene: TRBJ2-1
v_gene: TRBV6-1
CDR3aa: CASTDEGEQFF